Below are 15 T cell receptor beta chains sequenced from a single sample in a study of human T cells and chemical hapten exposure. TCRdb reanalysed the 5' RACE reads using MiXCR and keeps one entry per CDR3 protein. The repertoire consists of 81,000 or so distinct CDR3 sequences, with less than 9.5% occurring once and the leading ten covering under 3%. Unfractionated whole blood served as the source for total RNA extraction. These TCRs come from a male donor in good health.

The chain is built from TRBV12-3 or TRBV12-4 and TRBJ2-1; D is possibly TRBD1 (5 bases). V was pared by 2 bases and J by 3 bases, with 8 bases between. There are 14 residues in the CDR3. The CDR3 here is CASSLQDIYNEQFF. CDR3 nucleotide sequence: TGTGCCAGCAGTTTACAGGACATCTACAATGAGCAGTTCTTC.

The chain joins TRBV6-2 or TRBV6-3 to TRBJ2-2; TRBD1 is a possible D gene (6 bases). The CDR3 is made up of 14 amino acids. Germline V gives CDR1 MNHEY, CDR2 SVGEGT. V was clipped by 6 bases and J by 5 bases, with 13 bases between them. The CDR3: CASRARGATGELFF. In DNA, the CDR3 is TGTGCCAGCAGGGCCAGGGGCGCAACCGGGGAGCTGTTTTTT.

Remarks on this clonotype: This sequence may be a read error, since a much larger clone differs from it by one base. This chain joins TRBV6-2 or TRBV6-3 and TRBJ2-3, with D perhaps TRBD2 (5 bases). Germline values: CDR1 MNHEY, CDR2 SVGEGT. The length of the CDR3 is 13 residues. CDR3 bases: TGTGCCAGCAGCCTGCTAGCATCGGATACGCGGTATTTT. Its protein product is CASSLLASDTRYF.

V usage is TRBV6-1 and J usage is TRBJ2-1; D is tentatively TRBD1 or TRBD2 (7 bases each). The germline V gene has CDR1 MNHNS and CDR2 SASEGT. Trimming took 10 bases from V and 10 from J, leaving 26 bases between them. The CDR3 is 15 residues long. CDR3 sequence reads: CANRRGRGLGGEQFF. The CDR3 nucleotides read TGTGCCAACCGGAGGGGGAGGGGGCTGGGTGGGGAGCAGTTCTTC.

This clonotype was found many times. This chain uses TRBV24-1 with TRBJ2-1; 7 bases are a match to TRBD1. The germline V gene has CDR1 KGHDR and CDR2 SFDVKD. The CDR3 loop spans 14 amino acids. Losses at the gene ends were 4 bases for V and 4 bases for J; bases not matched to a gene: 3. CDR3 region: CATSEGTEYNEQFF. In DNA form, the CDR3 reads TGTGCCACCAGTGAAGGGACAGAATACAATGAGCAGTTCTTC.

There are a few counts of this clonotype. This sequence joins TRBV7-9 and TRBJ1-5, with a possible D match to TRBD1 (6 bases). The V end lost 5 bases, the J end lost 4 bases, and 21 bases lay between the germline ends. Germline lookup yields CDR1 SEHNR and CDR2 FQNEAQ (reference sequence). The CDR3 runs 17 residues. This chain's CDR3 is CASSHGGGGPPNQPQHF. The CDR3 DNA reads as TGTGCCAGCAGCCACGGTGGGGGGGGGCCGCCTAATCAGCCCCAGCATTTT.

This rearrangement joins TRBV2 to TRBJ1-2, with D possibly matching TRBD1 (6 bases). Germline loops: CDR1 SNHLY, CDR2 FYNNEI. The length of the CDR3 is 14 residues. V lost 0 bases and J lost 8, with 13 bases in between. In DNA form, the CDR3 reads TGTGCCAGCAGTGAAGCTGAGCGGGGGCCAGGCTACACCTTC. Translation gives CASSEAERGPGYTF.

This clonotype occurred a few times. V gene TRBV12-3 or TRBV12-4 combines with J gene TRBJ1-6; no reliable D call. The CDR3 totals 15 residues. V was cut by 4 bases and J by 0 bases, with 7 bases left in between. The CDR3 sequence is CASSSTSSYNSPLHF. CDR3 bases: TGTGCCAGCAGTTCCACTAGCTCCTATAATTCACCCCTCCACTTT.

In its sample, this clonotype was seen a few times. This chain joins TRBV2 and TRBJ1-1; D is uncertain. Germline V gives CDR1 SNHLY, CDR2 FYNNEI. V was shortened by 5 bases and J by 2 bases, with 6 bases between the two germline ends. The CDR3 has 12 amino acids. CDR3 sequence (DNA): TGTGCCAGCAGTACAGCCAACACTGAAGCTTTCTTT. Its translation is CASSTANTEAFF.

This clonotype has ten or more counts. The CDR3 region is CAWSVLGPGDGYTF. As DNA, the CDR3 is TGTGCCTGGAGTGTACTTGGGCCGGGGGATGGCTACACCTTC. The genes are TRBV30 and TRBJ1-2, with D maybe TRBD1 (5 bases). Deletions cut 0 bases from V and 6 bases from J, with 14 bases between. CDR1 and CDR2 from the germline V gene are GTSNPN and SVGIG (reference sequence). CDR3 length: 14 amino acids.

This clonotype came up a few times. The chain links TRBV14 to TRBJ2-5; the match to TRBD2 covers 10 bases. Germline CDR1 is SGHDN and CDR2 is FVKESK. V shed 1 base and J 3 bases; nucleotides not matched to a gene: 2. This CDR3 is built from 15 residues. CDR3 sequence: CASSQGGTSEETQYF. The CDR3, as DNA: TGTGCCAGCAGCCAAGGGGGGACTAGCGAAGAGACCCAGTACTTC.

The table lists this clonotype with many counts. This chain uses TRBV3-1 with TRBJ2-3; D ambiguous. Germline values: CDR1 LGHDT, CDR2 YNNKEL (reference sequence). V lost 1 base and J 1 base, leaving 6 bases between the germline ends. CDR3 length: 14 residues. The CDR3 nucleotides read TGTGCCAGCAGCCAAGGATGGGGCACAGATACGCAGTATTTT. Translating it yields CASSQGWGTDTQYF.

V is TRBV5-1 and J is TRBJ2-7; 7 bases are a match to TRBD2. V shed 0 bases, J shed 1 base, and the junction held 7 bases outside the gene matches. Germline CDR1 is SGHRS and CDR2 is YFSETQ. This CDR3 is 16 amino acids long. The CDR3 region is CASSLDPGRGSYEQYF. CDR3 coding DNA: TGCGCCAGCAGCTTGGATCCGGGGCGGGGGTCCTACGAGCAGTACTTC.

This clonotype appeared many times. The J gene is TRBJ1-1, the V gene TRBV20-1, with D possibly TRBD1 on 6 matching bases. Germline CDR1 is DFQATT and CDR2 is SNEGSKA (reference sequence). V was trimmed by 1 base and J by 3 bases, leaving 9 bases between them. This CDR3 spans 13 amino acids. The CDR3 protein is CSARGRGDTEAFF. The CDR3 DNA follows: TGCAGTGCTAGAGGCAGGGGTGACACTGAAGCTTTCTTT.

Only a few counts were recorded for this clonotype. The V and J genes are TRBV12-3 or TRBV12-4 and TRBJ2-1; D unclear. Trimming took off 7 bases at V and 1 base at J, with 14 bases between the two ends. The CDR3 covers 15 residues. DNA for the CDR3: TGTGCCAGCACCTTGGCGCAGGTATCCTACAATGAGCAGTTCTTC. It encodes CASTLAQVSYNEQFF.